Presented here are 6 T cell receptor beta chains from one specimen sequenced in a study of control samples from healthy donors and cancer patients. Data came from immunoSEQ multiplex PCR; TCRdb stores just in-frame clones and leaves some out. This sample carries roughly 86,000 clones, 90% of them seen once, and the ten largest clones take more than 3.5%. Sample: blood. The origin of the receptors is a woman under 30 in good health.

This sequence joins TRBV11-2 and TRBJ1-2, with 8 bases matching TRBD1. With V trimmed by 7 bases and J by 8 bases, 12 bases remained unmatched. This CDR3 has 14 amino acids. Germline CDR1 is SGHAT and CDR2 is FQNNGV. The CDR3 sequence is CASTGTGTQRGYTF. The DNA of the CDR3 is TGTGCCAGCACCGGGACAGGTACCCAGAGGGGCTACACCTTC.

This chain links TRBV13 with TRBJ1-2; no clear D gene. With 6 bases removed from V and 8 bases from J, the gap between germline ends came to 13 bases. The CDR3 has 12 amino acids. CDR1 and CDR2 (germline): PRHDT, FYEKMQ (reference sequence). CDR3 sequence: CASSPRKGGYTF. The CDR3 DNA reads TGTGCCAGCAGTCCTCGAAAGGGAGGCTACACCTTC.

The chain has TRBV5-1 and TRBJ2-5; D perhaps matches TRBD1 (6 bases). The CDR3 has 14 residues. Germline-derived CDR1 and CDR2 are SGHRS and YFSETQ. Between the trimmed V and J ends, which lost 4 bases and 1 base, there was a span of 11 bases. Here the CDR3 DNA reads TGCGCCAGCAGCCCGCGACAGGTCCAAGAGACCCAGTACTTC. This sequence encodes CASSPRQVQETQYF. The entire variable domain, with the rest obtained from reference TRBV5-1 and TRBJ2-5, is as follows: KAGVTQTPRYLIKTRGQQVTLSCSPISGHRSVSWYQQTPGQGLQFLFEYFSETQRNKGNFPGRFSGRQFSNSRSEMNVSTLELGDSALYLCASSPRQVQETQYFGPGTRLLVL.

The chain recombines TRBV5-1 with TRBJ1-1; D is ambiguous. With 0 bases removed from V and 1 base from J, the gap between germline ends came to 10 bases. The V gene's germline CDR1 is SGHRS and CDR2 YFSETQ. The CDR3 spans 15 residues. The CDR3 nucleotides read TGCGCCAGCAGCTTGGGGGTGGTTAAGAACACTGAAGCTTTCTTT. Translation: CASSLGVVKNTEAFF.

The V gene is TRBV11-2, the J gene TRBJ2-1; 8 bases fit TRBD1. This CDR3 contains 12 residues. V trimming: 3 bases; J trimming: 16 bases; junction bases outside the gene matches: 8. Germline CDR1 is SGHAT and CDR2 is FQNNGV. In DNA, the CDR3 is TGTGCCAGCAGCTTTAGCAGGGCAGGGGGCTTCTTC. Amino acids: CASSFSRAGGFF.

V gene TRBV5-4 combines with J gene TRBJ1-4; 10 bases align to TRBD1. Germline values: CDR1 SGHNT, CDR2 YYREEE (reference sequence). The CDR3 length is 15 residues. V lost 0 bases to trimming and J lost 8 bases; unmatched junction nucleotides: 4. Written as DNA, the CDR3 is TGTGCCAGCAGCTTGGGCCGGGACAGGGGCGAAAAACTGTTTTTT. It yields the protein CASSLGRDRGEKLFF.